The 16 T cell receptor beta chains listed next were all sequenced from one sample in a study of blood T cell repertoires in COVID-19. TCRdb's copy holds only in-frame clones and misses some; the assay was immunoSEQ multiplex PCR. This sample yields 70,000 or so clones, of which around 87% are seen a single time; roughly 5.2% belongs to the top ten. The source material was peripheral blood. These receptors were obtained from a man aged 45-65 years with active COVID-19.

CDR3 sequence: CASSTPQGGLAFF. In nucleotides, the CDR3 is TGTGCCAGCAGTACCCCCCAGGGGGGACTAGCTTTCTTT. The V gene is TRBV28, the J gene TRBJ1-1; 7 nucleotides match TRBD1. The CDR3 totals 13 residues. V lost 5 bases and J lost 10; bases outside the gene matches: 10. Germline CDR1 MDHEN, CDR2 SYDVKM.

Only one count was recorded for this clone. The rearrangement links TRBV7-9 to TRBJ2-6, with 11 bases lining up with TRBD1. CDR1 SEHNR and CDR2 FQNEAQ come from the germline V gene (reference sequence). There are 16 residues in the CDR3. V was clipped by 5 bases and J by 3 bases; unmatched bases: 3. CDR3 bases: TGTGCCAGCAGCCTGGGACAGGGGGATGGGGCCAACGTCCTGACTTTC. This codes for CASSLGQGDGANVLTF.

The chain uses TRBV5-4 and TRBJ1-6, with 8 bases fitting TRBD1. With 4 bases clipped from V and 2 bases from J, the junction kept 5 bases outside the gene matches. The CDR3 runs to 16 residues. Per the germline V gene, CDR1 is SGHNT and CDR2 is YYREEE (reference sequence). This chain's CDR3 is CASSGGQGTYNSPLHF. The CDR3 nucleotides are TGTGCCAGCAGCGGCGGACAGGGTACCTATAATTCACCCCTCCACTTT.

This chain links TRBV4-3 with TRBJ1-4, with 9 bases fitting TRBD1. J gave up 7 bases and V 0 bases, and 3 bases lay outside the gene matches. Germline V gene sequence: CDR1 LGHNA, CDR2 YSLEER. The CDR3 spans 15 residues. The CDR3 sequence is CASSQEGTGTEKLFF. The CDR3 nucleotides read TGCGCCAGCAGCCAAGAAGGGACAGGGACTGAAAAACTGTTTTTT.

V and J are TRBV2 and TRBJ2-3; D is uncertain. V lost 4 bases, J lost 1 base, and 6 bases lay in between. Germline loops: CDR1 SNHLY, CDR2 FYNNEI. There are 13 residues in the CDR3. CDR3 loop: CASSVEGTDTQYF. The CDR3 DNA reads as TGTGCCAGCAGTGTCGAGGGCACAGATACGCAGTATTTT.

The V gene is TRBV4-2, the J gene TRBJ2-2, with a possible D match to TRBD1 (6 bases). V shed 5 bases and J shed 8 bases, with 21 bases lying between them. CDR3 length: 16 amino acids. The V gene's germline CDR1 is LGHNA and CDR2 YNFKEQ. The CDR3 DNA is TGTGCCAGCAGCGCGAGCCCTGACAGGTCCCCAGGGGAGCTGTTTTTT. It codes for CASSASPDRSPGELFF.

This clone was recorded at least ten times. This chain links TRBV4-1 with TRBJ2-2; unclear D gene. The CDR3 runs to 15 residues. Trimming removed 0 bases at V and 5 bases at J, with 10 bases between. Germline assignment: CDR1 MGHRA and CDR2 YSYEKL. The CDR3 loop is CASSQDPLETGELFF. CDR3 nucleotide sequence: TGCGCCAGCAGCCAAGATCCCCTCGAGACCGGGGAGCTGTTTTTT.

This chain joins TRBV7-2 and TRBJ2-1, with TRBD2 identical over 10 bases. Germline CDR1 and CDR2: SGHTA and FQGNSA. Trimming cost V 1 base and J 4 bases; bases outside gene matches: 4. This CDR3 has 16 amino acids. The CDR3 spells CASSLVPSGRYNEQFF. In DNA, the CDR3 is TGTGCCAGCAGCTTAGTGCCTAGCGGGAGATACAATGAGCAGTTCTTC.

The V and J genes are TRBV4-2 and TRBJ1-1, with TRBD1 matching 7 bases. CDR1 is LGHNA, CDR2 YNFKEQ, per germline. The junction had 8 bases not matched to a gene; V was cut back by 6 bases and J by 1 base. The CDR3 has 15 amino acids. CDR3 protein: CASSWNRGRNTEAFF. In DNA, the CDR3 is TGTGCCAGCAGTTGGAACAGGGGTAGGAACACTGAAGCTTTCTTT.

The chain employs TRBV19 and TRBJ1-5; D gene uncertain. The CDR3 covers 15 residues. Germline loops: CDR1 LNHDA, CDR2 SQIVND (reference sequence). Trimming removed 7 bases from V and 0 bases from J, with 13 bases in between. The CDR3 nucleotides read TGTGCCAGTACTTATGGCTTTCCTAGCAATCAGCCCCAGCATTTT. Its protein is CASTYGFPSNQPQHF.

This clone is a singleton in its sample. The gene calls are TRBV7-8 and TRBJ2-1; 12 bases fit TRBD2. The V and J ends lost 3 bases and 9 bases, in that order; junction bases with no gene match: 12. Per the germline V gene, CDR1 is SGHVS and CDR2 is FQNEAQ. This CDR3 has 17 residues. The CDR3 sequence: CASSFPSGRALKTEQFF. The DNA of the CDR3 is TGTGCCAGCAGCTTCCCTAGCGGGAGGGCTTTAAAAACTGAGCAGTTCTTC.

CDR3 protein: CASSADIGGSPLHF. CDR3 nucleotides: TGTGCCAGCAGTGCCGACATCGGAGGATCACCCCTCCACTTT. The V and J genes are TRBV2 and TRBJ1-6; D gene unclear. V lost 4 bases and J 10 bases, leaving 14 bases between the germline ends. The CDR3 runs 14 residues. Germline loops: CDR1 SNHLY, CDR2 FYNNEI.

The rearrangement links TRBV6-5 to TRBJ1-1, with a weak D call TRBD1 (5 bases). Germline V lookup: CDR1 MNHEY, CDR2 SVGAGI. V was shortened by 6 bases and J by 3 bases, with 17 bases between the two germline ends. The CDR3 contains 15 residues. CDR3 DNA: TGTGCCAGCAGCCCAGGGTTCGGTTACTACACTGAAGCTTTCTTT. Translating gives CASSPGFGYYTEAFF.

The chain links TRBV19 to TRBJ1-2, with D unclear. Trimming removed 0 bases from V and 5 bases from J, with 22 bases in between. Per the germline V gene, CDR1 is LNHDA and CDR2 is SQIVND (reference sequence). The length of the CDR3 is 18 residues. Written as DNA, the CDR3 is TGTGCCAGTAGTATAGATCAAAGGATCCGGGGAGGACGTTATGGCTACACCTTC. Translating it yields CASSIDQRIRGGRYGYTF.

The table lists this clone with a count of one. DNA of the CDR3: TGTGCCATCAGTGCAACCCCGGACAGGGGGAACACTGAAGCTTTCTTT. Protein: CAISATPDRGNTEAFF. The rearrangement joins TRBV10-3 to TRBJ1-1, with TRBD1 matching over 9 bases. The junction had 7 bases not matched to a gene; V was cut back by 4 bases and J by 1 base. The germline CDR1 and CDR2 sequences are ENHRY and SYGVKD. The length of the CDR3 is 16 residues.

V usage is TRBV20-1 and J usage is TRBJ2-1; tentatively, D is TRBD2 (5 bases). The V end lost 3 bases, the J end lost 4 bases, and 13 bases lay between the germline ends. In germline, CDR1 is DFQATT, CDR2 SNEGSKA (reference sequence). The CDR3 extends over 14 amino acids. This chain's CDR3 is CSASRGPTYNEQFF. The CDR3 DNA reads as TGCAGTGCTAGTAGAGGGCCCACGTACAATGAGCAGTTCTTC.